These T cell receptor beta chains were read from a single sample in a study of T cell responses to AZD1222 COVID-19 vaccine. The table came from immunoSEQ multiplex PCR; TCRdb's copy has only in-frame clones and leaves some out. The sample contains fewer than 150,000 clones, about 91% of which appear only once. The sample in question was peripheral blood, obtained 28 days after the second AZD1222 dose. Receptors originate from an adult who received the AZD1222 COVID-19 vaccine. Each CDR3 is given with its conserved first and last residue. The order of the fields is V gene, J gene, CDR3 protein.

>TRBV3-1/TRBV3-2|TRBJ1-3
CASSQHSDPLGNTIYF
>TRBV6-5|TRBJ1-2
CASTKTGRTNYGYTF
>TRBV5-1|TRBJ1-1
CASSFQSRENTEAFF
>TRBV12-5|TRBJ1-2
CASGSSRDGANYGYTF
>TRBV18|TRBJ1-1
CASSPQDGDEAFF
>TRBV29-1|TRBJ1-4
CSVARGANEKLFF
>TRBV27|TRBJ1-2
CASSRDKRSYYGYTF
>TRBV7-9|TRBJ1-1
CASSLSIHSRDAYTEAFF
>TRBV23-1|TRBJ1-1
CASSQDPPDRANTEAFF
>TRBV19|TRBJ1-1
CASSRASGAEAFF
>TRBV7-2|TRBJ1-6
CASTVGQGNSPLHF
>TRBV6-4|TRBJ2-3
CASSSNGGSDTQYF
>TRBV5-4|TRBJ1-1
CASSFNLYRADTEAFF
>TRBV5-1|TRBJ2-7
CASSATTSSLEQYF
>TRBV5-6|TRBJ1-1
CASSSYGGTEAFF
>TRBV5-1|TRBJ2-5
CASSSYYRKETQYF
>TRBV6-6|TRBJ1-5
CASSYPSQPQHF
>TRBV5-4|TRBJ2-3
CASSLALAQTPDTQYF
>TRBV5-1|TRBJ1-1
CASSPQGWGLVNTEAFF
>TRBV6-1|TRBJ2-1
CASSEGDSGEQFF
>TRBV24-1|TRBJ1-2
CATSEGADNYGYTF
>TRBV5-1|TRBJ1-1
CASTQGTGTNTEAFF
>TRBV24-1|TRBJ2-6
CATSEPDRGGPGANVLTF
>TRBV19|TRBJ2-2
CASSKADTGELFF
>TRBV5-4|TRBJ2-5
CASSLPGLGPPGTQYF
>TRBV4-2|TRBJ1-1
CASSQEDGGYTEAFF
>TRBV6-5|TRBJ1-2
CASSYLGTGRGGGYTF
>TRBV15|TRBJ1-2
CATSRVGQDYGYTF
>TRBV4-1|TRBJ1-1
CASSPPGGNTEAFF
>TRBV7-9|TRBJ1-1
CASSLQGLEAFF
>TRBV4-2|TRBJ2-7
CASSQGTRELYF
>TRBV7-2|TRBJ1-5
CASSEGVYSNQPQHF
>TRBV15|TRBJ2-5
CATSVGGLLNQETQYF
>TRBV30|TRBJ2-1
CAWNSWNEQFF
>TRBV5-1|TRBJ1-2
CASSLNDNYGYTF
>TRBV5-5|TRBJ2-6
CASSSPGTAGANVLTF
>TRBV4-1|TRBJ2-7
CASSLQGRNEQYF
>TRBV9|TRBJ2-1
CASSVGGSVSYNEQFF
>TRBV7-2|TRBJ2-2
CASSLVRSHTGELFF
>TRBV4-2|TRBJ2-3
CASSRERTDTQYF
>TRBV19|TRBJ1-2
CASSAGGFSNYGYTF
>TRBV19|TRBJ2-2
CASSMWGYPTGGPDTGELFF
>TRBV5-1|TRBJ1-4
CASSGASNEKLFF
>TRBV30|TRBJ1-5
CAWSRQNNQPQHF
>TRBV15|TRBJ1-4
CATSEGGSSVEKLFF
>TRBV20-1|TRBJ1-1
CSARLDRGAFF
>TRBV9|TRBJ1-2
CASSVGQGGANYGYTF